These T cell receptor beta chains were read from a single sample in a study of CXCR3-negative and CXCR3-positive naive CD8 T cells. TCRdb processed the 5' RACE reads again and assigns one entry to each CDR3 protein, with no DNA. Its clone listing holds fewer than 9,500 distinct CDR3 sequences. The specimen was naive CXCR3- CD8+ T cells from blood. These receptors originate from a human donor in good health. Some clones in this sample may be carry-over from other donors' samples. Both conserved end residues are part of each CDR3. Clone size is shown for a subset of rows, as once, few, many or a class of expanded clone.

clone_size	v_call	j_call	cdr3_aa
.	TRBV29-1	TRBJ2-2	CSVSGTSGRGNTGELFF
medium-sized	TRBV29-1	TRBJ2-7	CSVGQGLTYEQYF
medium-sized	TRBV5-6	TRBJ2-1	CASSPWAQGVLNEQFF
medium-sized	TRBV14	TRBJ2-1	CASSHPGLWEQFF
.	TRBV6-1	TRBJ2-7	CASSEPYTGRGNYEQYF
medium-sized	TRBV29-1	TRBJ1-3	CSVEDPPDADTIYF
.	TRBV7-9	TRBJ2-2	CASSLPPQGMNTGELFF
.	TRBV12-5	TRBJ2-6	CASGSDRGGPGANVLTF
.	TRBV3-1	TRBJ1-3	CASSPTFNTIYF
medium-sized	TRBV20-1	TRBJ2-7	CSATLSSGSRGQYF
.	TRBV10-2	TRBJ2-1	CASSSGHEQFF
.	TRBV19	TRBJ1-1	CASTTGGLNTEAFF
medium-sized	TRBV2	TRBJ1-2	CASSEFTARWGYTF
medium-sized	TRBV29-1	TRBJ2-3	CSVLRPLGTDTQYF
.	TRBV2	TRBJ2-1	CASLPPFGEQFF
.	TRBV5-1	TRBJ2-5	CASSSGTGKETQYF
.	TRBV20-1	TRBJ2-1	CSARSRQGDAEQFF
.	TRBV2	TRBJ2-1	CASSDGTSIYNEQFF
medium-sized	TRBV11-2	TRBJ2-7	CASSPPGLTVAYEQYF
.	TRBV7-9	TRBJ2-1	CASSSSTSKNEQFF
.	TRBV7-9	TRBJ2-1	CASKLGELAGGLF
medium-sized	TRBV29-1	TRBJ2-5	CSVAYRGEETQYF
.	TRBV7-9	TRBJ2-3	CASSLFPSAETDTQYF
medium-sized	TRBV4-1	TRBJ1-5	CASSQGASGQPQHF
.	TRBV3-1	TRBJ2-5	CASRGRARRWETQYF
large	TRBV6-4	TRBJ2-1	CASSPGWGTMGNEQFF
.	TRBV7-8	TRBJ2-1	CASIVNTGNPAEQFF
.	TRBV3-1	TRBJ2-5	CATRIDETQYF
medium-sized	TRBV2	TRBJ1-5	CASSELSQPQPQHF
.	TRBV7-9	TRBJ2-7	CASSLAPVSYEQYF
.	TRBV6-5	TRBJ2-1	CASSAGLEAYNEQFF
medium-sized	TRBV29-1	TRBJ1-1	CSAPDASNTEAFF
medium-sized	TRBV29-1	TRBJ2-7	CSVEDGDSSYEQYF
.	TRBV2	TRBJ2-6	CASSTSSGANVLTF
.	TRBV28	TRBJ1-1	CASRGARGVGTEAFF
.	TRBV2	TRBJ2-1	CASSGPWDRGPYQYNEQFF
medium-sized	TRBV7-2	TRBJ2-1	CASRFEYNEQFF
.	TRBV7-7	TRBJ2-5	CASSEGPYLYQETQYF
.	TRBV11-3	TRBJ2-7	CASSPDRSLYEQYF
medium-sized	TRBV4-1	TRBJ2-1	CASSQEEIGQNWAIF
medium-sized	TRBV29-1	TRBJ2-6	CSGVTGANVLTF
.	TRBV19	TRBJ1-3	CASGQPGNTIYF